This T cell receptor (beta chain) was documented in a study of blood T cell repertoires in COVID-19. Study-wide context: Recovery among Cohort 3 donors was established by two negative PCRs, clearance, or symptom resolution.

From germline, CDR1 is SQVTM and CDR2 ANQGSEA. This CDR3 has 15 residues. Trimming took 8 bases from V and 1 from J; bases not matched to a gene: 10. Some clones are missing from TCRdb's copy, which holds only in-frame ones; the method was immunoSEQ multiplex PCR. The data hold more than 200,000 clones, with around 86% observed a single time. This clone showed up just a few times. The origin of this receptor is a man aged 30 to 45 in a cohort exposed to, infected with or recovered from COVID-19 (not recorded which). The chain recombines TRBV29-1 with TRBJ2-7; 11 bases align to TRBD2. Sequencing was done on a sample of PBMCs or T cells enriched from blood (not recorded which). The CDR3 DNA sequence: TGCAGCTTCGCTGGGGCTAGCGGGAGGTCCTACGAGCAGTACTTC. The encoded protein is CSFAGASGRSYEQYF.